The rows below give T cell receptor beta chains drawn from one sample of a study of CD8 T cells in ankylosing spondylitis. TCRdb re-analysed the 5' RACE reads in MiXCR, keeping a single row per CDR3 protein. The table has 350,000 or so distinct CDR3 sequences, approximately 10% seen once. The sequencing input was blood, either unsorted or a sorted T cell fraction (not recorded which). Every receptor here comes from a female donor with ankylosing spondylitis or in good health (not recorded which). Each CDR3 is given with its conserved first and last residue. A D gene is named only where the DNA matches it firmly. Part of the rows lack a size; the others show once, few, many or a class for expanded clones.

-	TRBJ2-1	14	TRBV7-9	few	CASTIGASDNEQFF	TGTGCCAGCACAATCGGGGCATCGGACAATGAGCAGTTCTTC
TRBD2	TRBJ2-1	14	TRBV20-1	many	CSALGLAGANEQFF	TGCAGTGCCTTGGGGCTAGCGGGTGCTAATGAGCAGTTCTTC
TRBD1	TRBJ2-5	14	TRBV29-1	few	CSVIPGQGSETQYF	TGCAGCGTGATTCCGGGACAGGGGAGCGAGACCCAGTACTTC
-	TRBJ1-1	15	TRBV5-1	many	CASSSAGLLNTEAFF	TGCGCCAGCAGCTCCGCGGGACTTCTGAACACTGAAGCTTTCTTT
TRBD1	TRBJ2-1	15	TRBV20-1	-	CSARGRDRGRDEQFF	TGCAGTGCTAGAGGCCGGGACAGGGGGCGCGATGAGCAGTTCTTC
TRBD1	TRBJ1-2	13	TRBV5-1	many	CASSVDRGHGYTF	TGCGCCAGCAGCGTGGACAGGGGGCATGGCTACACCTTC
-	TRBJ2-3	16	TRBV5-1	few	CASSLRGNPSTDTQYF	TGCGCCAGCAGCTTGAGGGGAAACCCTAGCACAGATACGCAGTATTTT
-	TRBJ2-4	15	TRBV5-1	few	CASSLVRAEENIQYF	TGCGCCAGCAGCTTGGTCAGGGCAGAGGAAAACATTCAGTACTTC
-	TRBJ2-1	16	TRBV11-2	-	CASSRDPYGGNNEQFF	TGTGCCAGCAGCCGAGATCCATATGGGGGAAACAATGAGCAGTTCTTC
-	TRBJ2-1	15	TRBV15	-	CATSRDKGAYNEQFF	TGTGCCACCAGCAGAGATAAAGGGGCCTACAATGAGCAGTTCTTC
TRBD1	TRBJ2-7	16	TRBV5-1	few	CASSLFGTGESYEQYF	TGCGCCAGCAGCTTGTTTGGGACAGGCGAATCCTACGAGCAGTACTTC
-	TRBJ1-5	14	TRBV6-1	many	CASSPVAGNQPQHF	TGTGCCAGCAGCCCCGTGGCGGGCAATCAGCCCCAGCATTTT
TRBD2	TRBJ2-3	14	TRBV20-1	-	CSAREAGEDFTQYF	TGCAGTGCTAGAGAGGCGGGAGAGGATTTTACGCAGTATTTT
TRBD1	TRBJ1-5	13	TRBV29-1	many	CSVGGTGVQPQHF	TGCAGCGTTGGCGGGACAGGGGTACAGCCCCAGCATTTT
TRBD1	TRBJ1-1	11	TRBV29-1	many	CSARQGAEAFF	TGCAGCGCAAGACAGGGGGCTGAAGCTTTCTTT